Presented here are 25 T cell receptor beta chains from one specimen sequenced in a study of blood T cells in healthy people across ages. Combining a sample-barcoded 5' primer with a J-beta primer mix, a second PCR ran for about 6 to 11 cycles. TCRdb used MiXCR to reprocess the 5' RACE reads, holding one entry per CDR3 protein. The sample has about 800,000 distinct CDR3 sequences; around a quarter are singletons. These data also formed part of another study, on T cells of mothers and their children.

Sequencing was done on a sample of blood. The receptors stem from a boy younger than 18 in good health.

This clonotype was observed a few times. The V call is TRBV5-1, the J call TRBJ2-5, with D tentatively TRBD1 (6 bases). The J call may be incorrect, as the DNA end agrees better with TRBJ2-7. CDR3 size: 15 residues. Germline CDR1 SGHRS, CDR2 YFSETQ. The CDR3 region has the DNA TGCGCCAGCAGCGTATTCACAGGGAACAGCTACGAGCAGTACTTC. It translates to CASSVFTGNSYEQYF.

The gene calls are TRBV7-9 and TRBJ2-6; D is unresolved. V lost 2 bases and J lost 0, with 8 bases in between. CDR3 length: 16 residues. Germline CDR1 SEHNR, CDR2 FQNEAQ (reference sequence). CDR3 in amino acids: CASSLHAASGANVLTF. The CDR3 bases are TGTGCCAGCAGCTTACACGCGGCCTCTGGGGCCAACGTCCTGACTTTC.

The CDR3 sequence: CSVTPLAEQETQYF. The CDR3 nucleotides read TGCAGCGTGACCCCACTAGCAGAACAAGAGACCCAGTACTTC. The rearrangement uses TRBV29-1 and TRBJ2-5; perhaps TRBD2 as D (6 bases). The germline CDR1 and CDR2 sequences are SQVTM and ANQGSEA. The CDR3 is made up of 14 amino acids. V dropped 6 bases and J dropped 2 bases, with 16 bases sitting between them.

This clonotype was detected a few times. This chain joins TRBV4-1 and TRBJ2-2; 14 positions agree with TRBD2. CDR3 length: 18 residues. V was pared by 1 base and J by 5 bases, with 6 bases of the junction left unmatched. Germline V lookup: CDR1 MGHRA, CDR2 YSYEKL. CDR3 DNA sequence: TGCGCCAGCAGCCAAGGGGGACTAGCGGGAGTCGGTACCGGGGAGCTGTTTTTT. It codes for CASSQGGLAGVGTGELFF.

V gene TRBV12-3 or TRBV12-4 combines with J gene TRBJ1-1; a possible D gene is TRBD1 (5 bases). Trimming pared 4 bases from V and 4 bases from J, leaving 16 bases between. This CDR3 region has 15 residues. The CDR3 loop is CASSYSGTEVTEAFF. For the CDR3, the DNA is TGTGCCAGCAGTTATTCCGGGACGGAGGTCACTGAAGCTTTCTTT.

The V gene is TRBV2, the J gene TRBJ1-2; TRBD1 is a possible D gene (5 bases). Germline CDR1 is SNHLY and CDR2 is FYNNEI. The CDR3 runs 12 residues. Trimming left V 6 bases short and J 6 bases short, with 11 bases between. CDR3 loop: CASRAGRNGYTF. DNA of the CDR3: TGTGCCAGCAGGGCAGGGAGGAATGGCTACACCTTC.

V gene TRBV7-8 combines with J gene TRBJ1-5; D may be TRBD1 (5 bases). V gave up 1 base and J gave up 4 bases, with 11 bases separating them. This CDR3 contains 15 residues. Germline loops: CDR1 SGHVS, CDR2 FQNEAQ. DNA for the CDR3: TGTGCCAGCAGCTTAGATAGGGGCTTGAATCAGCCCCAGCATTTT. Amino acids: CASSLDRGLNQPQHF.

V usage is TRBV15 and J usage is TRBJ1-4, with D possibly TRBD1 on 6 matching bases. The germline V and J ends were trimmed by 8 bases and 0 bases, with 19 bases remaining between them. The CDR3 has 17 residues. Germline CDR1 is LNHNV and CDR2 is YYDKDF (reference sequence). CDR3 coding DNA: TGTGCCACCTATGACAGGTTCCAGCCAACAACTAATGAAAAACTGTTTTTT. This gives the protein CATYDRFQPTTNEKLFF.

This clonotype was seen only a few times. V and J are TRBV11-2 and TRBJ1-4; TRBD1 aligns across 7 bases. Germline V gene sequence: CDR1 SGHAT, CDR2 FQNNGV. CDR3 length equals 15 residues. The ends lost 4 bases at V and 8 bases at J; junction bases unmatched: 10. The CDR3 loop reads CASSSTRQGREKLFF. Written as DNA, the CDR3 is TGTGCCAGCAGCTCCACCAGACAGGGCCGGGAAAAACTGTTTTTT.

This clonotype turned up a few times. The V and J genes are TRBV2 and TRBJ1-4; D gene unclear. V was shortened by 2 bases and J by 5 bases, with 12 bases between the two germline ends. The CDR3 contains 15 residues. CDR1 and CDR2 from the germline V gene are SNHLY and FYNNEI. The CDR3 sequence: CASSESRAGNEKLFF. The CDR3 coding sequence is TGTGCCAGCAGTGAATCGAGGGCGGGAAATGAAAAACTGTTTTTT.

This rearrangement joins TRBV3-1 to TRBJ1-3; D perhaps matches TRBD1 (5 bases). Germline CDR1 reads LGHDT; CDR2 reads YNNKEL (reference sequence). The CDR3 length is 14 residues. Trimming took off 4 bases at V and 4 bases at J, with 11 bases between the two ends. This CDR3 is CASSPAGVGNTIYF. As DNA, the CDR3 is TGTGCCAGCAGCCCTGCGGGGGTAGGAAACACCATATATTTT.

This chain connects TRBV6-1 to TRBJ1-4; the D is unclear. The CDR3 is 15 amino acids. CDR1 is MNHNS, CDR2 SASEGT, per germline. The V and J ends lost 6 bases and 6 bases respectively, with 17 bases between them. Here the CDR3 DNA reads TGTGCCAGCAGCCGTCCTGGAGGCGGGGATGAAAAACTGTTTTTT. Translated, it gives CASSRPGGGDEKLFF.

J is TRBJ2-3 and V is TRBV28; no clear D gene. Trimming pared 11 bases from V and 3 bases from J, leaving 12 bases between. CDR3 length: 12 residues. Germline V CDR1 and CDR2: MDHEN, SYDVKM. The CDR3 DNA reads as TGTGCCGGCTCTGGGTCTACAGATACGCAGTATTTT. Encoded protein: CAGSGSTDTQYF.

The rearrangement joins TRBV20-1 to TRBJ2-4, with D perhaps given as TRBD1 or TRBD2 (5 bases each). This CDR3 has 14 residues. Trimming pared 6 bases from V and 3 bases from J, leaving 15 bases between. Germline V lookup: CDR1 DFQATT, CDR2 SNEGSKA (reference sequence). CDR3 coding DNA: TGCAGTGCGGTCCCGGGACCCTACAAAAACATTCAGTACTTC. Its translation is CSAVPGPYKNIQYF.

The J gene is TRBJ2-2, the V gene TRBV6-6, with a possible D match to TRBD2 (6 bases). The V gene lost 2 bases and the J gene lost 4 bases, with 11 bases spanning the gap. Germline V gives CDR1 MNHNY, CDR2 SVGAGI (reference sequence). The CDR3 totals 15 residues. CDR3 protein: CASSYPRGSTGELFF. In DNA form, the CDR3 reads TGTGCCAGCAGTTACCCCCGGGGGAGCACCGGGGAGCTGTTTTTT.

Only a few counts were recorded for this clonotype. The chain carries TRBV28 and TRBJ2-5, with D unclear. Matching the DNA end better, TRBJ2-1 makes the J call doubtful. Germline V gives CDR1 MDHEN, CDR2 SYDVKM. This CDR3 comprises 14 residues. This CDR3 is CATQVDLPLNEQFF. CDR3 nucleotide sequence: TGTGCCACCCAGGTGGACCTCCCCCTCAATGAGCAGTTCTTC.

V usage is TRBV20-1 and J usage is TRBJ2-3; 8 nucleotides agree with TRBD2. The CDR3 has 17 amino acids. After removal of 0 bases from V and 1 base from J, the junction contained 9 bases not matched to a gene. CDR1 is DFQATT, CDR2 SNEGSKA, per germline (reference sequence). The CDR3 sequence is CSARDPQRGIGTDTQYF. CDR3 DNA sequence: TGCAGTGCTAGAGATCCCCAGCGGGGGATCGGCACAGATACGCAGTATTTT.

V and J are TRBV13 and TRBJ2-7, with D perhaps TRBD2 (5 bases). The CDR3 totals 14 residues. Germline CDR1 is PRHDT and CDR2 is FYEKMQ (reference sequence). Deletions cut 4 bases from V and 5 bases from J, with 15 bases between. The CDR3 nucleotides read TGTGCCAGCAGCTCCGGGGAAACTGGTGACGAGCAGTACTTC. It encodes CASSSGETGDEQYF.

This chain connects TRBV10-3 to TRBJ1-2; D is uncertain. This CDR3 has 12 amino acids. The germline V gene encodes CDR1 ENHRY and CDR2 SYGVKD. V dropped 3 bases and J dropped 4 bases, with 6 bases sitting between them. The CDR3 DNA reads as TGTGCCATCAGTGACGGGGTCTATGGCTACACCTTC. This sequence encodes CAISDGVYGYTF.

This clonotype has a handful of counts. The chain has TRBV7-2 and TRBJ1-5; weak D call: TRBD1 (6 bases). V lost 3 bases, J lost 5 bases, and 11 bases lay in between. Germline-derived CDR1 and CDR2 are SGHTA and FQGNSA. This CDR3 is 14 amino acids long. The CDR3 protein is CASSFKGGDQPQHF. CDR3 bases: TGTGCCAGCAGCTTTAAAGGGGGGGATCAGCCCCAGCATTTT. The entire variable domain, with the rest obtained from reference TRBV7-2 and TRBJ1-5, is as follows: GAGVSQSPSNKVTEKGKDVELRCDPISGHTALYWYRQSLGQGLEFLIYFQGNSAPDKSGLPSDRFSAERTGGSVSTLTIQRTQQEDSAVYLCASSFKGGDQPQHFGDGTRLSIL.

This chain links TRBV3-1 with TRBJ1-1; no clear D gene. Trimming removed 4 bases at V and 0 bases at J, with 9 bases between. Germline V gene data show CDR1 as LGHDT and CDR2 as YNNKEL (reference sequence). This CDR3 region has 14 residues. As DNA, the CDR3 is TGTGCCAGCAGCCGGAGAGACATGAACACTGAAGCTTTCTTT. Amino acid sequence: CASSRRDMNTEAFF.

CDR3 region: CASSLIPSYNEQFF. CDR3 coding DNA: TGTGCCAGCAGCTTAATACCTAGTTACAATGAGCAGTTCTTC. The J gene is TRBJ2-1, the V gene TRBV7-2; D ambiguous. V was shortened by 2 bases and J by 4 bases, with 9 bases between the two germline ends. This CDR3 has 14 amino acids. Germline V lookup: CDR1 SGHTA, CDR2 FQGNSA.

This clonotype was seen more than once but under ten times. The J gene is TRBJ2-1, the V gene TRBV7-2, with a weak D call TRBD1 (5 bases). Germline lookup yields CDR1 SGHTA and CDR2 FQGNSA. The CDR3 extends over 14 amino acids. With 0 bases removed from V and 13 bases from J, the gap between germline ends came to 16 bases. CDR3 protein: CASSLAPTADIQFF. CDR3 coding DNA: TGTGCCAGCAGCTTAGCGCCGACCGCGGACATCCAGTTCTTC. Variable domain in full (rest from reference TRBV7-2 and TRBJ2-1): GAGVSQSPSNKVTEKGKDVELRCDPISGHTALYWYRQSLGQGLEFLIYFQGNSAPDKSGLPSDRFSAERTGGSVSTLTIQRTQQEDSAVYLCASSLAPTADIQFFGPGTRLTVL.

The chain joins TRBV6-2 or TRBV6-3 to TRBJ2-3, with 7 bases matching TRBD2. This CDR3 region has 14 residues. Germline V gene data show CDR1 as MNHEY and CDR2 as SVGEGT. The V segment lost 4 bases and the J segment 3 bases; nucleotides outside the gene matches: 4. The CDR3 bases are TGTGCCAGCAGTTCAAGCGGGGAAACAGATACGCAGTATTTT. Protein: CASSSSGETDTQYF.

This clonotype was counted only a few times. The rearrangement joins TRBV29-1 to TRBJ1-1, with TRBD1 identical over 7 bases. Per the germline V gene, CDR1 is SQVTM and CDR2 is ANQGSEA. V dropped 7 bases and J dropped 11; count of bases not matched to a gene: 10. There are 11 residues in the CDR3. CDR3 bases: TGCAGCGCCGTTTGGGGACAGTTGGCTTTCTTT. Encoded protein: CSAVWGQLAFF.